This section outlines one T cell receptor beta chain sequence together with its context. The target antigen is unknown. In germline, CDR1 is SGHRS, CDR2 YFSETQ. The junction had 8 bases not matched to a gene; V was cut back by 0 bases and J by 6 bases. The CDR3 is 16 amino acids. This sample was taken from a study of tumor-infiltrating lymphocytes in primary liver carcinoma. Scientists recovered RNA and DNA together from around 20-30 mg of unsorted bulk tissue. Cases comprised patients with primary liver carcinoma who received surgical resection. Whole-study findings and limits: Significantly greater top-250-clone fractions characterized tumors relative to blood (p = 0.039).

Reverse transcription of approximately 500 ng total RNA with a constant-region primer produced TCR beta cDNA. Slightly modified ARM-PCR, run as three nested multiplex PCR rounds, produced the TCR beta libraries. TRBV1-TRBV30 forward and Cbeta reverse primers drove the first two roughly 10-cycle rounds. MiXCR, applied by TCRdb to the multiplex PCR reads, yields one record per CDR3 protein. The repertoire holds fewer than 110,000 distinct CDR3 sequences, with about 62% as singletons. The material sequenced was liver tumor tissue from sampling region 2. This sample's subset: tumor region T2, inferior pole. The chain combines TRBV5-1 with TRBJ2-1; 8 bases map to TRBD2. This clonotype was obtained from a woman between 55 and 75 years old with primary liver carcinoma and hepatitis B virus infection. CDR3 sequence: CASSLGSGGPLNEQFF. DNA of the CDR3: TGCGCCAGCAGCTTGGGATCGGGAGGGCCACTCAATGAGCAGTTCTTC.